This TCR beta chain appears in the sequencing data of a study of T cell clonality in common variable immunodeficiency. This clone was detected ten times or more. The target antigen is unknown. The read ends 3 residues before the CDR3 terminus; that terminus is restored from the germline J gene. Broader study findings: CVID subjects had higher TCRbeta clonality than healthy controls, most marked in about a third.

This CDR3 has 16 residues. The V and J ends lost 3 bases and 8 bases respectively, with 19 bases between them. CDR1 and CDR2 from the germline V gene are MDHEN and SYDVKM. Measured with immunoSEQ multiplex PCR; TCRdb has only the in-frame clones, and not every one. This set yields 45,000 to 70,000 clones and no singletons; the top ten hold approximately 5.5%. This clonotype was sampled from a person aged 18-70 years in good health. The sequencing input was peripheral blood mononuclear cells. The chain employs TRBV28 and TRBJ1-4, with D maybe TRBD1 (6 bases). CDR3 bases read: TGTGCCAGCAGTTTTTGGGATAGGGGGATAGGGGAAAAA. This codes for CASSFWDRGIGEK. The CDR3 in its entirety is CASSFWDRGIGEKLFF.